A single TCR beta chain is shown here with its context. Its target is not known. The data originate from a study of cytomegalovirus exposure and HLA in healthy donors. Study-wide points: It has been reported that TCR beta sequences accurately predicted the HLA-A and HLA-B alleles of most subjects.

The CDR3 sequence is 13 residues long. Germline V CDR1 and CDR2: SGHRS, YFSETQ. Trimming pared 1 base from V and 5 bases from J, leaving 9 bases between. Researchers ran the PCR with 60 Vbeta and 13 Jbeta primers. The method was immunoSEQ multiplex PCR; TCRdb's version includes in-frame clones alone and lacks a portion of them. Seen here are about 140,000 clones, roughly 80% observed once, and the top ten hold over 3%. The specimen was PBMCs. The clonotype was recovered from a man aged 40-49 years in good health and CMV-seronegative. The chain joins TRBV5-1 to TRBJ2-5, with D possibly being TRBD1 (6 bases). The DNA for the CDR3 is TGCGCCAGCAGCTTGTATGGGGGCGAGACCCAGTACTTC. Its protein is CASSLYGGETQYF.